This TCR beta chain was profiled in a study of blood T cell repertoires in COVID-19. Study details: Sites in the United States, Italy and Spain provided acute and convalescent COVID-19 samples. T cells, B-cell-depleted T cells, or PBMCs supplied cDNA or gDNA.

The protocol was immunoSEQ multiplex PCR, while the TCRdb copy is restricted to in-frame clones and leaves out a portion. The sample records some 180,000 clones, approximately 89% being singletons. The V gene's germline CDR1 is SGHTS and CDR2 YDEGEE. V was clipped by 0 bases and J by 9 bases, with 16 bases between them. The CDR3 sequence is 15 residues long. The chain has TRBV5-8 and TRBJ2-1; maybe TRBD1 (6 bases). Sequenced input: peripheral blood. The origin of this receptor is an older woman with acute or convalescent COVID-19. The chain's CDR3 is CASSLGPDRQGEQFF. The CDR3 DNA is TGTGCCAGCAGCTTGGGTCCCGACAGGCAGGGTGAGCAGTTCTTC.